This T cell receptor (beta chain) was recovered during a study of shared clonotypes between healthy human individuals. Some clones are missing from TCRdb's copy, which holds only in-frame ones; the method was immunoSEQ multiplex PCR. This table has approximately 530,000 clones, 95% to 97% appearing once. Germline CDR1 MNHEY, CDR2 SMNVEV (reference sequence). J gave up 6 bases and V 5 bases, and 7 bases lay outside the gene matches. There are 13 residues in the CDR3. This chain joins TRBV27 and TRBJ2-7, with 7 bases lining up with TRBD2. Sequencing used naive CD4+ T cells sorted from blood. Described subset: CD45RA+ positively selected. This TCR came from a woman aged 25 to 39 in good health. The CDR3 loop reads CASSGWEGREQYF. CDR3 coding DNA: TGTGCCAGCAGTGGGTGGGAGGGTCGCGAGCAGTACTTC.